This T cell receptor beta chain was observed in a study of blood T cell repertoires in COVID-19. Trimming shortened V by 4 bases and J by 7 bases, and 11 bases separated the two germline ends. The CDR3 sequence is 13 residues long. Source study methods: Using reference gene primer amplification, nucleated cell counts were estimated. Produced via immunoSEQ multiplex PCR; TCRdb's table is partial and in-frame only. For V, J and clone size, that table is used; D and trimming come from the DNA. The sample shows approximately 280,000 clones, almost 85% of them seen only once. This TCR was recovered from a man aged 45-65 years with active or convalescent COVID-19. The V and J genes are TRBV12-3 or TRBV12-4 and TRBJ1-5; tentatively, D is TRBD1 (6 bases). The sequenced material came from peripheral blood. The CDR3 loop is CASSSDSQQPQHF. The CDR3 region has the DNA TGTGCCAGCAGTTCGGACAGTCAACAGCCCCAGCATTTT.